A selection of T cell receptor beta chains follows, all from one sample in a study of blood T cell repertoires in COVID-19. Assay used: immunoSEQ multiplex PCR; TCRdb lists only in-frame clones, some missing. The sample carries 35,000 or so clones, 90% recorded once. Sequenced sample: peripheral blood. All receptors derive from a man aged 60-69 years with active or convalescent COVID-19. CDR3s include the opening cysteine and the closing phenylalanine or tryptophan. Fields, in order: J gene, V gene, D gene, clone size, CDR3 protein, CDR3 DNA. D genes are given only for firm matches. The listing skips clone size in some rows; elsewhere it reads once, few, many or a size class.

j_call: TRBJ2-7
v_call: TRBV7-3
d_call: TRBD1
clone_size: .
cdr3_aa: CASSLSPGQSYEQYF
cdr3_nt: TGTGCCAGCAGCTTATCCCCGGGACAGAGCTACGAGCAGTACTTC

j_call: TRBJ1-6
v_call: TRBV15
d_call: .
clone_size: .
cdr3_aa: CATSREGSSYNSPLHF
cdr3_nt: TGTGCCACCAGCAGAGAGGGCAGCTCCTATAATTCACCCCTCCACTTT

j_call: TRBJ2-7
v_call: TRBV29-1
d_call: .
clone_size: .
cdr3_aa: CSVGRGDDEQYF
cdr3_nt: TGCAGCGTTGGCAGGGGAGACGACGAGCAGTACTTC

j_call: TRBJ2-2
v_call: TRBV12-3/TRBV12-4
d_call: .
clone_size: .
cdr3_aa: CASSLPPAGELFF
cdr3_nt: TGTGCCAGCAGTTTACCCCCGGCCGGGGAGCTGTTTTTT

j_call: TRBJ2-7
v_call: TRBV25-1
d_call: TRBD1
clone_size: once
cdr3_aa: CASSNRRDRLYEQYF
cdr3_nt: TGTGCCAGCAGTAATCGCCGGGACAGGTTATACGAGCAGTACTTC

j_call: TRBJ1-1
v_call: TRBV19
d_call: .
clone_size: .
cdr3_aa: CASSRIANTEAFF
cdr3_nt: TGTGCCAGTAGTAGAATAGCGAACACTGAAGCTTTCTTT

j_call: TRBJ2-1
v_call: TRBV10-1
d_call: TRBD2
clone_size: .
cdr3_aa: CASSASGGALEQFF
cdr3_nt: TGCGCCAGCAGTGCTAGCGGGGGGGCTCTTGAGCAGTTCTTC

j_call: TRBJ1-4
v_call: TRBV28
d_call: .
clone_size: .
cdr3_aa: CASSPGQGITKKLFF
cdr3_nt: TGTGCCAGCAGCCCCGGTCAGGGTATTACGAAAAAACTGTTTTTT

j_call: TRBJ1-2
v_call: TRBV18
d_call: TRBD1
clone_size: .
cdr3_aa: CASSLRQGTNYGYTF
cdr3_nt: TGTGCCAGCTCTCTCAGACAGGGAACTAACTATGGCTACACCTTC

j_call: TRBJ1-1
v_call: TRBV2
d_call: .
clone_size: .
cdr3_aa: CASSGLTGNTEAFF
cdr3_nt: TGTGCCAGCAGTGGCCTTACAGGGAACACTGAAGCTTTCTTT

j_call: TRBJ1-2
v_call: TRBV6-6
d_call: TRBD1
clone_size: .
cdr3_aa: CASSGGQGSSNYGYTF
cdr3_nt: TGTGCCAGCAGCGGCGGACAGGGGTCGTCAAACTATGGCTACACCTTC

j_call: TRBJ2-4
v_call: TRBV5-5
d_call: TRBD1
clone_size: .
cdr3_aa: CASSLAGTENIQYF
cdr3_nt: TGTGCCAGCAGCTTGGCCGGGACAGAAAACATTCAGTACTTC

j_call: TRBJ2-5
v_call: TRBV12-3/TRBV12-4
d_call: .
clone_size: .
cdr3_aa: CASSPNLETQYF
cdr3_nt: TGTGCCAGCAGTCCCAATTTGGAGACCCAGTACTTC

j_call: TRBJ1-3
v_call: TRBV25-1
d_call: .
clone_size: .
cdr3_aa: CASRPGSPGNTIYF
cdr3_nt: TGTGCCAGCAGACCGGGGAGCCCTGGAAACACCATATATTTT

j_call: TRBJ1-1
v_call: TRBV4-2
d_call: TRBD1
clone_size: .
cdr3_aa: CASSRGQLNTEAFF
cdr3_nt: TGTGCCAGCAGCCGGGGACAGTTGAACACTGAAGCTTTCTTT

j_call: TRBJ2-1
v_call: TRBV7-9
d_call: TRBD2
clone_size: .
cdr3_aa: CASQSPRTSGTAYNEQFF
cdr3_nt: TGTGCCAGCCAGAGCCCTCGGACTAGCGGGACCGCCTACAATGAGCAGTTCTTC

j_call: TRBJ2-2
v_call: TRBV7-3
d_call: TRBD2
clone_size: once
cdr3_aa: CASSPLLAPNTGELFF
cdr3_nt: TGTGCCAGCAGCCCACTACTAGCGCCGAACACCGGGGAGCTGTTTTTT

j_call: TRBJ1-5
v_call: TRBV20-1
d_call: .
clone_size: .
cdr3_aa: CSASGGDAGGNQPQHF
cdr3_nt: TGCAGTGCTAGTGGCGGGGACGCGGGAGGCAATCAGCCCCAGCATTTT

j_call: TRBJ1-1
v_call: TRBV28
d_call: TRBD1
clone_size: .
cdr3_aa: CASSARQGQYNTEAFF
cdr3_nt: TGTGCCAGCAGTGCCCGACAGGGACAGTACAACACTGAAGCTTTCTTT

j_call: TRBJ2-3
v_call: TRBV7-3
d_call: TRBD1
clone_size: .
cdr3_aa: CASSLAGGYQGDTQYF
cdr3_nt: TGTGCCAGCAGCTTAGCAGGGGGCTACCAGGGGGATACGCAGTATTTT

j_call: TRBJ1-6
v_call: TRBV25-1
d_call: TRBD1
clone_size: .
cdr3_aa: CASSEPGQPNSPLHF
cdr3_nt: TGTGCCAGCAGTGAACCGGGACAGCCCAATTCACCCCTCCACTTT

j_call: TRBJ2-7
v_call: TRBV6-1
d_call: TRBD1
clone_size: .
cdr3_aa: CASSEGTGGYSRPYEQYF
cdr3_nt: TGTGCCAGCAGTGAAGGGACAGGGGGCTACTCAAGGCCCTACGAGCAGTACTTC

j_call: TRBJ2-5
v_call: TRBV4-1
d_call: .
clone_size: .
cdr3_aa: CASSQGTLQGNQETQYF
cdr3_nt: TGCGCCAGCAGCCAGGGGACCTTACAGGGTAACCAAGAGACCCAGTACTTC

j_call: TRBJ1-2
v_call: TRBV21-1
d_call: .
clone_size: .
cdr3_aa: CTRGGGGYGYTF
cdr3_nt: TGTACCCGCGGTGGGGGGGGCTATGGCTACACCTTC

j_call: TRBJ1-2
v_call: TRBV14
d_call: .
clone_size: .
cdr3_aa: CASSQPTGLANYGYTF
cdr3_nt: TGTGCCAGCAGCCAACCCACAGGGTTAGCAAACTATGGCTACACCTTC

j_call: TRBJ1-5
v_call: TRBV19
d_call: .
clone_size: .
cdr3_aa: CASSTQDSNQPQHF
cdr3_nt: TGTGCCAGTAGTACCCAGGACTCCAATCAGCCCCAGCATTTT

j_call: TRBJ1-4
v_call: TRBV7-2
d_call: TRBD1
clone_size: .
cdr3_aa: CASSWDRGEKLFF
cdr3_nt: TGTGCCAGCAGCTGGGACAGGGGGGAAAAACTGTTTTTT

j_call: TRBJ2-2
v_call: TRBV5-1
d_call: .
clone_size: .
cdr3_aa: CASSLVRQGTGELFF
cdr3_nt: TGCGCCAGCAGCTTGGTTCGGCAGGGGACCGGGGAGCTGTTTTTT

j_call: TRBJ1-1
v_call: TRBV12-3/TRBV12-4
d_call: .
clone_size: .
cdr3_aa: CASSFGQDTEAFF
cdr3_nt: TGTGCCAGCAGTTTTGGTCAGGACACTGAAGCTTTCTTT

j_call: TRBJ1-2
v_call: TRBV7-2
d_call: .
clone_size: .
cdr3_aa: CASSLTGMGYYGYTF
cdr3_nt: TGTGCCAGCAGCTTAACAGGGATGGGTTACTATGGCTACACCTTC

j_call: TRBJ2-6
v_call: TRBV2
d_call: .
clone_size: .
cdr3_aa: CASSDGLSGANVLTF
cdr3_nt: TGTGCCAGCAGTGATGGACTCTCTGGGGCCAACGTCCTGACTTTC

j_call: TRBJ1-3
v_call: TRBV6-2/TRBV6-3
d_call: .
clone_size: .
cdr3_aa: CASSRAFSGNTIYF
cdr3_nt: TGTGCCAGCAGTAGAGCCTTCTCTGGAAACACCATATATTTT

j_call: TRBJ1-2
v_call: TRBV27
d_call: .
clone_size: .
cdr3_aa: CASSLRRAGGYTF
cdr3_nt: TGTGCCAGCAGTTTAAGGAGGGCTGGTGGCTACACCTTC

j_call: TRBJ2-1
v_call: TRBV11-2
d_call: .
clone_size: .
cdr3_aa: CASSMSGTYNEQFF
cdr3_nt: TGTGCCAGCAGCATGTCCGGGACCTACAATGAGCAGTTCTTC

j_call: TRBJ1-1
v_call: TRBV19
d_call: TRBD1
clone_size: .
cdr3_aa: CASSIPRGRTEAFF
cdr3_nt: TGTGCCAGTAGTATCCCCAGGGGGAGAACTGAAGCTTTCTTT

j_call: TRBJ2-3
v_call: TRBV19
d_call: TRBD2
clone_size: .
cdr3_aa: CASSVLPAGGTDTQYF
cdr3_nt: TGTGCCAGTAGTGTGTTACCAGCGGGAGGAACAGATACGCAGTATTTT

j_call: TRBJ2-2
v_call: TRBV7-2
d_call: TRBD2
clone_size: once
cdr3_aa: CASSLGGGTRVGELFF
cdr3_nt: TGTGCCAGCAGCTTAGGGGGAGGGACTAGGGTCGGGGAGCTGTTTTTT

j_call: TRBJ1-3
v_call: TRBV9
d_call: TRBD1
clone_size: .
cdr3_aa: CASSGQGRRGNTIYF
cdr3_nt: TGTGCCAGCAGCGGACAGGGAAGACGTGGAAACACCATATATTTT

j_call: TRBJ1-3
v_call: TRBV24-1
d_call: .
clone_size: .
cdr3_aa: CATSDNREGGNTIYF
cdr3_nt: TGTGCCACCAGTGATAACAGGGAGGGAGGAAACACCATATATTTT

j_call: TRBJ2-1
v_call: TRBV3-1/TRBV3-2
d_call: .
clone_size: .
cdr3_aa: CASSHYGVGYNEQFF
cdr3_nt: TGTGCCAGCAGCCACTACGGGGTCGGGTACAATGAGCAGTTCTTC